The rows below give T cell receptor beta chains drawn from one sample of a study of cytomegalovirus exposure and HLA in healthy donors. Sequencing was performed with immunoSEQ multiplex PCR; in TCRdb, only in-frame clones are kept and a portion is missing. The table lists roughly 150,000 clones, about nine tenths of them singletons, with about 0.7% in the top ten. Material for sequencing was PBMCs. The receptors were gathered from a man aged 18 to 29 in good health and CMV-seronegative. CDR3s include the opening cysteine and the closing phenylalanine or tryptophan. The order of the fields is V gene, J gene, clone size, D gene, CDR3 protein, CDR3 DNA. The D gene is left open where the match is weak. Rows may omit the clone size; those that give it use once, few, many or a size class.

v_gene: TRBV5-1
j_gene: TRBJ2-4
abundance: -
d_gene: TRBD1
CDR3aa: CASSETGDFTKNIQYF
CDR3nt: TGCGCCAGCAGCGAGACAGGGGATTTCACCAAAAACATTCAGTACTTC

v_gene: TRBV30
j_gene: TRBJ2-2
abundance: -
d_gene: TRBD1
CDR3aa: CAWSTRQGPGELFF
CDR3nt: TGTGCCTGGAGTACCCGACAGGGCCCCGGGGAGCTGTTTTTT

v_gene: TRBV29-1
j_gene: TRBJ1-1
abundance: -
d_gene: -
CDR3aa: CSVEAGVAEAFF
CDR3nt: TGCAGCGTTGAGGCAGGGGTTGCTGAAGCTTTCTTT

v_gene: TRBV10-2
j_gene: TRBJ2-7
abundance: -
d_gene: TRBD1
CDR3aa: CASKKGQGSYEQYF
CDR3nt: TGCGCCAGCAAAAAGGGACAGGGGTCCTACGAGCAGTACTTC

v_gene: TRBV7-8
j_gene: TRBJ1-5
abundance: -
d_gene: TRBD1
CDR3aa: CASSRGQENQPQHF
CDR3nt: TGTGCCAGCAGCAGAGGACAGGAGAATCAGCCCCAGCATTTT

v_gene: TRBV5-4
j_gene: TRBJ1-6
abundance: once
d_gene: TRBD1
CDR3aa: CASSLRGQGYSPLHF
CDR3nt: TGTGCCAGCAGCTTGAGAGGACAGGGGTATTCACCCCTCCACTTT

v_gene: TRBV6-6
j_gene: TRBJ1-5
abundance: -
d_gene: -
CDR3aa: CATDEGVFEGQPQHF
CDR3nt: TGTGCCACTGATGAGGGGGTCTTTGAGGGTCAGCCCCAGCATTTT

v_gene: TRBV6-1
j_gene: TRBJ1-3
abundance: -
d_gene: TRBD1
CDR3aa: CASRSDRAGNTIYF
CDR3nt: TGTGCCAGCAGATCAGACAGGGCTGGAAACACCATATATTTT

v_gene: TRBV9
j_gene: TRBJ2-1
abundance: -
d_gene: TRBD2
CDR3aa: CASGTSGYNEQFF
CDR3nt: TGTGCCAGCGGAACTAGCGGGTACAATGAGCAGTTCTTC

v_gene: TRBV6-5
j_gene: TRBJ1-2
abundance: -
d_gene: -
CDR3aa: CATRGEPIYGYTF
CDR3nt: TGTGCCACCCGGGGGGAACCCATCTATGGCTACACCTTC

v_gene: TRBV5-1
j_gene: TRBJ2-6
abundance: -
d_gene: TRBD1
CDR3aa: CASSPIPPDRAESGANVLTF
CDR3nt: TGCGCCAGCAGCCCAATACCACCCGACAGGGCCGAATCTGGGGCCAACGTCCTGACTTTC

v_gene: TRBV19
j_gene: TRBJ2-4
abundance: -
d_gene: -
CDR3aa: CASTSEEGTLAKNIQYF
CDR3nt: TGTGCCAGTACCTCCGAGGAGGGTACCCTAGCCAAAAACATTCAGTACTTC

v_gene: TRBV29-1
j_gene: TRBJ1-1
abundance: -
d_gene: TRBD1
CDR3aa: CSVDIPGTGRRTTEAFF
CDR3nt: TGCAGCGTTGATATCCCCGGGACAGGGAGGAGGACCACTGAAGCTTTCTTT

v_gene: TRBV6-1
j_gene: TRBJ2-2
abundance: -
d_gene: -
CDR3aa: CASSASGGGGTGELFF
CDR3nt: TGTGCCAGCAGTGCATCAGGGGGCGGGGGCACCGGGGAGCTGTTTTTT

v_gene: TRBV9
j_gene: TRBJ2-1
abundance: -
d_gene: -
CDR3aa: CASSVGGEVSYNEQFF
CDR3nt: TGTGCCAGCAGCGTAGGAGGGGAGGTATCCTACAATGAGCAGTTCTTC

v_gene: TRBV7-2
j_gene: TRBJ1-1
abundance: -
d_gene: -
CDR3aa: CASSLGAGVGNTEAFF
CDR3nt: TGTGCCAGCAGCTTAGGAGCAGGGGTTGGGAACACTGAAGCTTTCTTT

v_gene: TRBV7-3
j_gene: TRBJ2-1
abundance: -
d_gene: -
CDR3aa: CASSSFLEADEQFF
CDR3nt: TGTGCCAGCAGCTCGTTTCTTGAGGCTGATGAGCAGTTCTTC

v_gene: TRBV5-5
j_gene: TRBJ2-1
abundance: -
d_gene: -
CDR3aa: CASSVQGHAYNEQFF
CDR3nt: TGTGCCAGCAGCGTACAGGGCCACGCCTACAATGAGCAGTTCTTC

v_gene: TRBV27
j_gene: TRBJ2-1
abundance: -
d_gene: TRBD2
CDR3aa: CASGSSGRAFQFF
CDR3nt: TGTGCCAGCGGATCAAGCGGGAGGGCGTTCCAGTTCTTC

v_gene: TRBV5-1
j_gene: TRBJ1-4
abundance: -
d_gene: -
CDR3aa: CASSLVGSSNEKLFF
CDR3nt: TGCGCCAGCAGCTTGGTCGGGTCCTCTAATGAAAAACTGTTTTTT

v_gene: TRBV5-6
j_gene: TRBJ2-1
abundance: -
d_gene: -
CDR3aa: CASSYLEANEQFF
CDR3nt: TGTGCCAGCAGCTATCTAGAGGCCAATGAGCAGTTCTTC

v_gene: TRBV10-3
j_gene: TRBJ1-1
abundance: -
d_gene: -
CDR3aa: CAISVREDTEAFF
CDR3nt: TGTGCCATCAGCGTAAGGGAGGACACTGAAGCTTTCTTT

v_gene: TRBV19
j_gene: TRBJ1-2
abundance: -
d_gene: TRBD1
CDR3aa: CASSPGTGRNYGYTF
CDR3nt: TGTGCCAGTAGTCCCGGGACAGGGCGAAACTATGGCTACACCTTC